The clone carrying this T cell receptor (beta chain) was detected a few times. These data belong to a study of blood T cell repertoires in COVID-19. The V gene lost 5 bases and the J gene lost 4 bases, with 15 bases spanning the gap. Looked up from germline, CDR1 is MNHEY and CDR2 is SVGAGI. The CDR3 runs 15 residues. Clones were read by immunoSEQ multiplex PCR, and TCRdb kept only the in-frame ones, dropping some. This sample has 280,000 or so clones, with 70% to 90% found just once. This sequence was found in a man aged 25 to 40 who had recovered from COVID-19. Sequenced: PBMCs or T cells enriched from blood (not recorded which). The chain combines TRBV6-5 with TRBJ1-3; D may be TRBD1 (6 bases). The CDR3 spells CASSRQATYGNTIYF. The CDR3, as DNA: TGTGCCAGCAGTCGACAGGCTACTTACGGAAACACCATATATTTT.